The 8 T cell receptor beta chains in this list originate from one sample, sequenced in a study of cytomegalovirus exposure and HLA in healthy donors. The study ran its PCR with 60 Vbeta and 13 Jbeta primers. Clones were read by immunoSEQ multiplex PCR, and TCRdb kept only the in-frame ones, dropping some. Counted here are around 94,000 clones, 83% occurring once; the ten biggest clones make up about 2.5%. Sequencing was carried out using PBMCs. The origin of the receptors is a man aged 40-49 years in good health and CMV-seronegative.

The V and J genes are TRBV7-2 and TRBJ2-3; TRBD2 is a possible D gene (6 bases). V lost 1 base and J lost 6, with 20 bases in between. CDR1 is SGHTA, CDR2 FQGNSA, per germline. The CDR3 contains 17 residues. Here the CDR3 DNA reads TGTGCCAGCAGCTTAGGGGGGAGCGGGCCACCTCTGGATACGCAGTATTTT. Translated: CASSLGGSGPPLDTQYF.

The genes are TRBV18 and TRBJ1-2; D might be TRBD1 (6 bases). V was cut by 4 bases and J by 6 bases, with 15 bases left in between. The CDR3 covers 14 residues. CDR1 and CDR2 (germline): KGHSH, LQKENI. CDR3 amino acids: CASSLNRDLNGYTF. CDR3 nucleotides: TGTGCCAGCTCACTAAACAGGGATCTAAATGGCTACACCTTC. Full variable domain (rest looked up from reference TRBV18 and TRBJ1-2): NAGVMQNPRHLVRRRGQEARLRCSPMKGHSHVYWYRQLPEEGLKFMVYLQKENIIDESGMPKERFSAEFPKEGPSILRIQQVVRGDSAAYFCASSLNRDLNGYTFGSGTRLTVV.

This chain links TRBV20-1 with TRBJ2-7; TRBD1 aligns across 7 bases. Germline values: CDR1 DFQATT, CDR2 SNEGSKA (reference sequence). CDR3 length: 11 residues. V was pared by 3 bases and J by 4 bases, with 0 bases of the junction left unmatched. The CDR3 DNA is TGCAGTGCTAGGACAGGGTACGAGCAGTACTTC. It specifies CSARTGYEQYF.

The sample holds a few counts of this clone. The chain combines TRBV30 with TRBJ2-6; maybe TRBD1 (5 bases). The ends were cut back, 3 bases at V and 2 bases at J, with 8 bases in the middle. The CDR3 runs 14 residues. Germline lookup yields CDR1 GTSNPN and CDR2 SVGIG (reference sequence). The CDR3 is CAWSVGAGANVLTF. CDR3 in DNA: TGTGCCTGGAGCGTAGGGGCTGGGGCCAACGTCCTGACTTTC.

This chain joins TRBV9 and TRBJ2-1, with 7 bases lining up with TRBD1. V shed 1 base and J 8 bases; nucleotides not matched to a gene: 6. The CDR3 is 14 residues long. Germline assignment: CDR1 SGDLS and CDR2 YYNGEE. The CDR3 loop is CASSVRTGSHEQFF. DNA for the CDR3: TGTGCCAGCAGCGTAAGGACAGGTTCCCATGAGCAGTTCTTC.

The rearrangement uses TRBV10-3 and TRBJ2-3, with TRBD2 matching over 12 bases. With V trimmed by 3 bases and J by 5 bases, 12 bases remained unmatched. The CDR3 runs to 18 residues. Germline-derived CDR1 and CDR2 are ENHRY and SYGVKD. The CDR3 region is CAISDVGLLAGGRDTQYF. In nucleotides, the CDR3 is TGTGCCATCAGTGATGTAGGTCTGCTAGCGGGGGGGAGAGATACGCAGTATTTT.

The CDR3 coding sequence is TGTGCCAGCAGCTCCCAGACAGGCTTGGTCTATGGCTACACCTTC. It yields the protein CASSSQTGLVYGYTF. The J gene is TRBJ1-2, the V gene TRBV7-2, with D possibly matching TRBD1 (6 bases). V was trimmed by 4 bases and J by 4 bases, leaving 16 bases between them. This CDR3 contains 15 residues. Germline CDR1 SGHTA, CDR2 FQGNSA.

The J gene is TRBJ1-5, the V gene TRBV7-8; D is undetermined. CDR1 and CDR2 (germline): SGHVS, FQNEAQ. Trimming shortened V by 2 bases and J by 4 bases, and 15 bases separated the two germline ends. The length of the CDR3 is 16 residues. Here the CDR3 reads CASSLLSIFPNQPQHF. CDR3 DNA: TGTGCCAGCAGCTTACTATCCATATTTCCAAATCAGCCCCAGCATTTT.